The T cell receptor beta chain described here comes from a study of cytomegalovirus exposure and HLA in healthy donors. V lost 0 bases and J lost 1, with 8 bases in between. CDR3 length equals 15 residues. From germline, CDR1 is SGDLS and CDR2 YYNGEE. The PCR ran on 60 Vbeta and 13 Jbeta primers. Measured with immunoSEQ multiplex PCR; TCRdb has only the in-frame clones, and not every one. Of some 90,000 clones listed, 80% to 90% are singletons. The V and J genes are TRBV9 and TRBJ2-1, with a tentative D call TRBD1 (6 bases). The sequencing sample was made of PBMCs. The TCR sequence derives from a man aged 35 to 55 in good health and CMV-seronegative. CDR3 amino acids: CASSVEGESYNEQFF. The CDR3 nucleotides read TGTGCCAGCAGCGTAGAGGGGGAGTCCTACAATGAGCAGTTCTTC.